The 8 T cell receptor beta chains given below trace back to one sample, sequenced in a study of blood T cell repertoires in COVID-19. This table comes from immunoSEQ multiplex PCR, and its TCRdb copy is limited to in-frame clones, with some not included. The repertoire holds around 120,000 clones, with around 83% as singletons. Sequences were obtained from peripheral blood. The receptors were sampled from a human donor in a cohort sampled during active COVID-19.

The J gene is TRBJ2-1, the V gene TRBV24-1; 8 nucleotides match TRBD2. Germline V CDR1 and CDR2: KGHDR, SFDVKD. The junction had 6 bases not matched to a gene; V was cut back by 3 bases and J by 0 bases. The CDR3 is 17 amino acids. This CDR3 reads CATSDPVAGSSYNEQFF. The CDR3 DNA reads TGTGCCACCAGTGATCCTGTAGCGGGGAGCTCCTACAATGAGCAGTTCTTC.

The gene calls are TRBV5-4 and TRBJ2-1, with 7 positions matching TRBD2. CDR1 is SGHNT, CDR2 YYREEE, per germline (reference sequence). With V trimmed by 0 bases and J by 0 bases, 0 bases remained unmatched. The CDR3 is made up of 15 amino acids. The CDR3 DNA reads TGTGCCAGCAGCTTGGGGGGGGGCTCCTACAATGAGCAGTTCTTC. Translated, it gives CASSLGGGSYNEQFF.

This clone was counted a few times. This sequence joins TRBV6-2 or TRBV6-3 and TRBJ2-1, with 11 bases aligning to TRBD1. Trimming took 5 bases from V and 7 from J; bases not matched to a gene: 16. CDR1 and CDR2 (germline): MNHEY, SVGEGT. This CDR3 is built from 18 residues. The CDR3 DNA reads as TGTGCCAGCAGTCCCCTACCCGGACAGGGGGCGATGACAAATGAGCAGTTCTTC. Protein: CASSPLPGQGAMTNEQFF.

CDR3 region: CAISDPRQGAGQPQHF. CDR3 sequence (DNA): TGTGCCATCAGTGACCCGAGACAGGGGGCAGGACAGCCCCAGCATTTT. The chain is built from TRBV10-3 and TRBJ1-5, with TRBD1 identical over 10 bases. The CDR3 totals 16 residues. V lost 3 bases, J lost 7 bases, and 9 bases stayed unmatched. CDR1 ENHRY and CDR2 SYGVKD come from the germline V gene.

V and J are TRBV3-1 (or the pseudogene TRBV3-2) and TRBJ2-7; the D gene is possibly TRBD2 (6 bases). Trimming took off 0 bases at V and 3 bases at J, with 12 bases between the two ends. This CDR3 is 15 amino acids long. Germline-derived CDR1 and CDR2 are LGHDT and YNNKEL (reference sequence). The CDR3 nucleotides read TGTGCCAGCAGCCAAGACCCCGGACTAAACTACGAGCAGTACTTC. The encoded protein is CASSQDPGLNYEQYF.

This rearrangement joins TRBV6-1 to TRBJ2-1; D remains unclear. Trimming pared 3 bases from V and 7 bases from J, leaving 7 bases between. CDR1 and CDR2 from the germline V gene are MNHNS and SASEGT. This CDR3 region has 12 residues. DNA for the CDR3: TGTGCCAGCAGTGACCTCCAGAATGAGCAGTTCTTC. It encodes CASSDLQNEQFF.

In this sample, this clone turned up once. V and J are TRBV24-1 and TRBJ2-1; maybe TRBD2 (6 bases). Germline CDR1 KGHDR, CDR2 SFDVKD. V was clipped by 5 bases and J by 0 bases, with 13 bases between them. This CDR3 is built from 16 residues. CDR3 loop: CATSVSGGSSYNEQFF. CDR3 sequence (DNA): TGTGCCACCAGTGTCAGTGGAGGGAGCTCCTACAATGAGCAGTTCTTC.

CDR3 in amino acids: CASSVEGAGELFF. In DNA form, the CDR3 reads TGTGCCAGCAGTGTTGAGGGAGCCGGGGAGCTGTTTTTT. The V call is TRBV2, the J call TRBJ2-2; D is perhaps TRBD2 (5 bases). Deletions cut 4 bases from V and 6 bases from J, with 9 bases between. The CDR3 covers 13 residues. The germline gives CDR1 SNHLY, CDR2 FYNNEI.